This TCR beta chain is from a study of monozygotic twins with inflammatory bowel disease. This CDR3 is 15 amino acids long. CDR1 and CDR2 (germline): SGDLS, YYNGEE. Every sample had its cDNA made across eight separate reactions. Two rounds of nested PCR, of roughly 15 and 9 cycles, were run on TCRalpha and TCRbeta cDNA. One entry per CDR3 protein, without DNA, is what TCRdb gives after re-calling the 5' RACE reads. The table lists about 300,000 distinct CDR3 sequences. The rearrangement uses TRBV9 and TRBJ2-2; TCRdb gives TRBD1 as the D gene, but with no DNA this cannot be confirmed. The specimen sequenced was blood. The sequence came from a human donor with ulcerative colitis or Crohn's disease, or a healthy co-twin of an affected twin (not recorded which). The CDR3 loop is CASRTSGTGYGELFF.